Each of the 23 T cell receptor beta chains below was sequenced from the same sample in a study of regulatory T cells in long-lasting Graves disease. Sequencing libraries for TCR beta were prepared with iRepertoire HTBI primers and Arm-PCR of CDR3 regions. MiXCR was run by TCRdb on the multiplex PCR reads, yielding one entry per CDR3 protein. The table lists more than 450,000 distinct CDR3 sequences, about 11% of them singletons. Indicated time point: newly diagnosed GD, antithyroid drugs for less than 3 months. The TCR library was made from RNA that had been extracted from PBMCs in TRIzol. The data were also submitted as part of a second study, on T cells in Graves' hyperthyroidism and ophthalmopathy.

Sequencing used peripheral blood mononuclear cells (PBMCs), obtained at new diagnosis, from a patient treated with antithyroid drugs. These receptor sequences come from a woman under 40 with Graves disease.

This clonotype was seen many times. The chain combines TRBV18 with TRBJ2-7; 10 nucleotides match TRBD2. The CDR3 spans 16 residues. Germline V lookup: CDR1 KGHSH, CDR2 LQKENI. The junction had 6 bases not matched to a gene; V was cut back by 2 bases and J by 2 bases. The CDR3: CASSPGLAGGTYEQYF. Written as DNA, the CDR3 is TGTGCCAGCTCACCAGGTTTAGCGGGGGGAACCTACGAGCAGTACTTC.

The CDR3 sequence: CASSLITGSEQFF. DNA for the CDR3: TGTGCCAGCAGTTTAATTACGGGAAGTGAGCAGTTCTTC. The chain uses TRBV28 and TRBJ2-1; the D gene is possibly TRBD2 (5 bases). Germline values: CDR1 MDHEN, CDR2 SYDVKM. The length of the CDR3 is 13 residues. The V end was cut by 2 bases, the J end by 9 bases, with 11 bases between. The whole variable domain, remainder taken from reference TRBV28 and TRBJ2-1, is DVKVTQSSRYLVKRTGEKVFLECVQDMDHENMFWYRQDPGLGLRLIYFSYDVKMKEKGDIPEGYSVSREKKERFSLILESASTNQTSMYLCASSLITGSEQFFGPGTRLTVL.

This clonotype was observed at least ten times. The chain is built from TRBV2 and TRBJ2-1; 15 bases align to TRBD2. The CDR3 runs 14 residues. CDR1 SNHLY and CDR2 FYNNEI come from the germline V gene. V lost 7 bases and J lost 12; bases outside the gene matches: 7. CDR3 sequence (DNA): TGTGCCAGCATCAGGACTAGCGGGAGGGCCTGGCAGTTCTTC. The encoded protein is CASIRTSGRAWQFF.

This clonotype was recorded at least ten times. The chain is built from TRBV15 and TRBJ2-1, with no clear D. CDR1 is LNHNV, CDR2 YYDKDF, per germline (reference sequence). The CDR3 has 16 amino acids. Trimming cost V 1 base and J 0 bases, with 10 bases left between them. CDR3 region: CATSRVGSFSYNEQFF. CDR3 DNA sequence: TGTGCCACCAGCAGAGTTGGAAGTTTCTCCTACAATGAGCAGTTCTTC.

This clonotype was seen many times. One end of the junction does not line up with germline, which may come from a read error. The rearrangement joins TRBV7-9 to TRBJ2-5; D is perhaps TRBD2 (5 bases). The CDR3 is 12 residues long. Germline V gene sequence: CDR1 SEHNR, CDR2 FQNEAQ (reference sequence). CDR3 DNA sequence: TGTGCCAGCAGCTTAGGCCTAGCCGAGATCCACTTC. This encodes CASSLGLAEIHF.

This clonotype occurred many times. V gene TRBV6-1 combines with J gene TRBJ2-1; no definite D call. Germline CDR1 reads MNHNS; CDR2 reads SASEGT. The CDR3 extends over 14 amino acids. V shed 6 bases and J shed 10 bases, with 19 bases lying between them. The CDR3 coding sequence is TGTGCCAGCAGGTTGGCGGTTATCTCATCGGAGCAGTTCTTC. Translated: CASRLAVISSEQFF.

As concerns this clonotype: The junction departs from the called germline gene at one end, perhaps through a read error. The chain carries TRBV6-1 and TRBJ2-4, with D possibly TRBD2 on 5 matching bases. The CDR3 has 13 amino acids. Germline V gene lookup returns CDR1 MNHNS and CDR2 SASEGT. The DNA for the CDR3 is TGCGCCAGCAGTGATGGAGGCAAAAACATTCAGTACTTC. It specifies CASSDGGKNIQYF.

This clonotype occurred many times. The V call is TRBV7-3, the J call TRBJ2-2; possibly TRBD1 for D (6 bases). The ends were cut back, 5 bases at V and 2 bases at J, with 15 bases in the middle. CDR1 and CDR2 from the germline V gene are SGHTA and FQGTGA. The CDR3 sequence is 16 residues long. The CDR3: CASSPRGGLNTGELFF. In DNA, the CDR3 is TGTGCCAGCAGCCCAAGAGGGGGTCTTAACACCGGGGAGCTGTTTTTT.

This chain connects TRBV7-9 to TRBJ1-1; unclear D gene. Trimming cost V 5 bases and J 4 bases, with 14 bases left between them. The CDR3 has 14 residues. Germline assignment: CDR1 SEHNR and CDR2 FQNEAQ (reference sequence). In nucleotides, the CDR3 is TGTGCCAGCAGCCCCCCAGTCTCGGGCACTGAAGCTTTCTTT. Translated: CASSPPVSGTEAFF. The entire variable domain, with the rest obtained from reference TRBV7-9 and TRBJ1-1, is as follows: DTGVSQNPRHKITKRGQNVTFRCDPISEHNRLYWYRQTLGQGPEFLTYFQNEAQLEKSRLLSDRFSAERPKGSFSTLEIQRTEQGDSAMYLCASSPPVSGTEAFFGQGTRLTVV.

This clonotype was detected many times. The chain has TRBV20-1 and TRBJ1-2; D not certain. Germline V lookup: CDR1 DFQATT, CDR2 SNEGSKA (reference sequence). With 3 bases removed from V and 8 bases from J, the gap between germline ends came to 16 bases. This CDR3 has 13 residues. The CDR3 is CSASLTGFSGYTF. DNA of the CDR3: TGCAGTGCTAGTTTGACGGGTTTCTCCGGCTACACCTTC.

The chain carries TRBV20-1 and TRBJ1-2; 7 nucleotides align to TRBD1. CDR1 is DFQATT, CDR2 SNEGSKA, per germline (reference sequence). The trim removed 4 bases at V and 10 bases at J, leaving 9 bases unmatched. This CDR3 contains 12 residues. The CDR3 DNA reads as TGCAGTGCTAACCGGGACAGAGAATCCTACACCTTC. It specifies CSANRDRESYTF.

The rearrangement joins TRBV20-1 to TRBJ1-1; D is undetermined. V lost 7 bases and J lost 7, with 10 bases in between. Germline V gene sequence: CDR1 DFQATT, CDR2 SNEGSKA (reference sequence). The CDR3 totals 10 residues. The CDR3 nucleotides are TGCAGTGTGTACGACCATGAAGCTTTCTTT. Residues: CSVYDHEAFF.

This clonotype was counted ten times or more. The rearrangement joins TRBV13 to TRBJ2-7; 7 positions agree with TRBD1. With V trimmed by 5 bases and J by 3 bases, 13 bases remained unmatched. From germline, CDR1 is PRHDT and CDR2 FYEKMQ (reference sequence). There are 16 residues in the CDR3. Here the CDR3 DNA reads TGTGCCAGCAGCAACCGCCCTCCGGGACAGATCTACGAGCAGTACTTC. Amino acids: CASSNRPPGQIYEQYF. Looking up the rest from reference TRBV13 and TRBJ2-7 gives the full variable domain: AAGVIQSPRHLIKEKRETATLKCYPIPRHDTVYWYQQGPGQDPQFLISFYEKMQSDKGSIPDRFSAQQFSDYHSELNMSSLELGDSALYFCASSNRPPGQIYEQYFGPGTRLTVT.

In this sample, this clonotype turned up many times. The rearrangement links TRBV9 to TRBJ2-5, with 13 bases lining up with TRBD2. The V and J ends lost 4 bases and 2 bases, in that order; junction bases with no gene match: 11. The CDR3 length is 18 residues. From germline, CDR1 is SGDLS and CDR2 YYNGEE. In nucleotides, the CDR3 is TGTGCCAGCAGCATAGGACTAGCGGGAGTGGGGGGGCAAGAGACCCAGTACTTC. It specifies CASSIGLAGVGGQETQYF.

This clonotype appeared many times. The chain has TRBV2 and TRBJ2-1; 11 nucleotides agree with TRBD1. CDR1 and CDR2 from the germline V gene are SNHLY and FYNNEI. V lost 8 bases, J lost 2 bases, and 5 bases stayed unmatched. The CDR3 extends over 15 amino acids. The CDR3: CASGGTGGTYNEQFF. The CDR3 DNA sequence: TGTGCCAGCGGAGGGACAGGGGGAACCTACAATGAGCAGTTCTTC.

This clonotype was observed at least ten times. V usage is TRBV7-2 and J usage is TRBJ2-5; possible D gene TRBD2, 6 bases. The CDR3 loop spans 14 amino acids. V was clipped by 4 bases and J by 5 bases, with 14 bases between them. Looked up from germline, CDR1 is SGHTA and CDR2 is FQGNSA. The CDR3 bases are TGTGCCAGCAGCTCGAACGGGGGTGTTGAGACCCAGTACTTC. Encoded protein: CASSSNGGVETQYF. Full variable domain (remainder filled in from reference TRBV7-2 and TRBJ2-5): GAGVSQSPSNKVTEKGKDVELRCDPISGHTALYWYRQSLGQGLEFLIYFQGNSAPDKSGLPSDRFSAERTGGSVSTLTIQRTQQEDSAVYLCASSSNGGVETQYFGPGTRLLVL.

This clonotype was recorded many times. The chain carries TRBV2 and TRBJ2-3; tentatively, D is TRBD2 (6 bases). V was clipped by 6 bases and J by 2 bases, with 18 bases between them. The CDR3 is 16 residues long. Per the germline V gene, CDR1 is SNHLY and CDR2 is FYNNEI. This CDR3 reads CASSPEAGLPTDTQYF. The CDR3 DNA follows: TGTGCCAGCAGCCCGGAGGCGGGACTTCCCACAGATACGCAGTATTTT.

This clonotype showed up many times. J is TRBJ1-2 and V is TRBV20-1; possible D gene TRBD1, 5 bases. The CDR3 spans 12 residues. Germline-derived CDR1 and CDR2 are DFQATT and SNEGSKA (reference sequence). Trimming stripped 6 bases from V and 4 bases from J, with 12 bases between. CDR3 in DNA: TGCAGTGCCTTAGGGGATCTCTATGGCTACACCTTC. Translated, it gives CSALGDLYGYTF.

Of note for this clonotype: A much larger clone differs by one base, so this may be a read error. This sequence joins TRBV6-1 and TRBJ2-7; TRBD2 matches 8 bases. Germline values: CDR1 MNHNS, CDR2 SASEGT. The CDR3 contains 15 residues. Here the CDR3 reads CASTGLGRDKNERYF. The CDR3 bases are TGTGCCAGCACCGGCCTCGGGAGGGATAAAAACGAGCGGTACTTC.

This clonotype was counted at least ten times. This chain links TRBV15 with TRBJ2-5; D not certain. Germline V gene lookup returns CDR1 LNHNV and CDR2 YYDKDF (reference sequence). CDR3 length: 14 amino acids. The V end was cut by 0 bases, the J end by 3 bases, with 8 bases between. This CDR3 is CATSRELDEETQYF. DNA of the CDR3: TGTGCCACCAGCAGAGAACTGGACGAAGAGACCCAGTACTTC.

The chain couples TRBV28 to TRBJ1-1; D possibly corresponds to TRBD1 (5 bases). Germline loops: CDR1 MDHEN, CDR2 SYDVKM. The V end lost 7 bases, the J end lost 0 bases, and 9 bases lay between the germline ends. The CDR3 runs 13 residues. The CDR3 reads CASTTDMNTEAFF. For the CDR3, the DNA is TGTGCCAGCACGACAGACATGAACACTGAAGCTTTCTTT. Full variable domain (missing parts from reference TRBV28 and TRBJ1-1): DVKVTQSSRYLVKRTGEKVFLECVQDMDHENMFWYRQDPGLGLRLIYFSYDVKMKEKGDIPEGYSVSREKKERFSLILESASTNQTSMYLCASTTDMNTEAFFGQGTRLTVV.

In its sample, this clonotype was seen many times. This rearrangement joins TRBV12-3 or TRBV12-4 to TRBJ2-2, with D perhaps TRBD2 (5 bases). This CDR3 contains 14 residues. The germline V and J ends were trimmed by 5 bases and 4 bases, with 11 bases remaining between them. In DNA, the CDR3 is TGTGCCAGCAGTATCGGACTCACCACCGGGGAGCTGTTTTTT. Protein product: CASSIGLTTGELFF.

This chain connects TRBV11-2 to TRBJ2-1, with 12 bases matching TRBD2. The germline CDR1 and CDR2 sequences are SGHAT and FQNNGV. The ends lost 5 bases at V and 8 bases at J; junction bases unmatched: 7. This CDR3 spans 15 amino acids. The CDR3 here is CASSRGLAGNYEQFF. CDR3 in DNA: TGTGCCAGCAGCCGAGGACTAGCGGGGAACTATGAGCAGTTCTTC. Supplemented by reference TRBV11-2 and TRBJ2-1, the full variable domain reads EAGVAQSPRYKIIEKRQSVAFWCNPISGHATLYWYQQILGQGPKLLIQFQNNGVVDDSQLPKDRFSAERLKGVDSTLKIQPAKLEDSAVYLCASSRGLAGNYEQFFGPGTRLTVL.